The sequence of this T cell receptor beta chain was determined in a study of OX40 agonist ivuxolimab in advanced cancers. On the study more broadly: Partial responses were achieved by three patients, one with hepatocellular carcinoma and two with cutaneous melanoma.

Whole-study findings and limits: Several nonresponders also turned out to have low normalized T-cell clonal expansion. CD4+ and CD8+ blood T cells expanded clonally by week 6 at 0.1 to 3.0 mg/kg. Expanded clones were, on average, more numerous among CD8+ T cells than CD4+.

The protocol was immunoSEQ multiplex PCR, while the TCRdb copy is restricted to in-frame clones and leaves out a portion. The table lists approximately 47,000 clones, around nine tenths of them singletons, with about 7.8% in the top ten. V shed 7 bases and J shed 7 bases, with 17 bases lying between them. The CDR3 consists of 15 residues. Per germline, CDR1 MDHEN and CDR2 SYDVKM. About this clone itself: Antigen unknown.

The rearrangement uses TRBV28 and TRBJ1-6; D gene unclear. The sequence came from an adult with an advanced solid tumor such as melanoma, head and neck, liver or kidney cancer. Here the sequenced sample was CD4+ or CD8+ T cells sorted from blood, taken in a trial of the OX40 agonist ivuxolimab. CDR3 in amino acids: CASTVSGEGNSPLHF. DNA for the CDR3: TGTGCCAGCACCGTCAGCGGGGAGGGAAATTCACCCCTCCACTTT.